These 20 T cell receptor beta chains originate from one sample sequenced in a study of beta chain features in type 1 diabetes. General study findings and limits: In all four CD4+ subsets, TCRB CDR3 length was significantly, moderately reduced in type 1 diabetes.

These TCRs' antigens remain unknown. The study reverse transcribed the entire isolated RNA, so it sequenced expressed TCRB transcripts. Repertoires were generated with immunoSEQ multiplex PCR, while TCRdb's copy carries only in-frame clones and drops some. This sample has around 180,000 clones, with less than 9.5% found just once. Sequencing input: central memory CD4+ T cells from blood. Source of these receptors: a woman aged 35 to 49 with type 1 diabetes.

This clone showed up just a few times. The genes are TRBV7-3 and TRBJ2-1; 9 nucleotides line up with TRBD1. In germline, CDR1 is SGHTA, CDR2 FQGTGA. Trimming at V came to 5 bases and at J to 2 bases, leaving 10 bases not matched to a gene. CDR3 length: 17 residues. CDR3 in DNA: TGTGCCAGCAGCCCCCGTCATACAGGGGGCCCCTACAATGAGCAGTTCTTC. The encoded protein is CASSPRHTGGPYNEQFF.

The rearrangement links TRBV6-6 to TRBJ2-2; a weak D match, TRBD2 (5 bases). V was trimmed by 5 bases and J by 7 bases, leaving 14 bases between them. Germline V CDR1 and CDR2: MNHNY, SVGAGI (reference sequence). The CDR3 is 14 residues long. CDR3 residues: CASSRYVGDGELFF. CDR3 DNA sequence: TGTGCCAGCAGTCGATACGTCGGGGACGGGGAGCTGTTTTTT.

The V call is TRBV28, the J call TRBJ1-2; tentatively, D is TRBD1 (5 bases). CDR1 is MDHEN and CDR2 is SYDVKM in the germline V gene. The CDR3 has 13 amino acids. V was shortened by 6 bases and J by 4 bases, with 12 bases between the two germline ends. As DNA, the CDR3 is TGTGCCAGCAGCCCCAGGGAGGCCTATGGCTACACCTTC. It codes for CASSPREAYGYTF.

There are a few counts of this clone. The V call is TRBV2, the J call TRBJ1-2; no clear D gene. The germline gives CDR1 SNHLY, CDR2 FYNNEI. The CDR3 sequence is 13 residues long. The ends were cut back, 5 bases at V and 5 bases at J, with 12 bases in the middle. CDR3 residues: CASSPPPGYGYTF. The CDR3 DNA sequence: TGTGCCAGCAGTCCCCCACCGGGGTATGGCTACACCTTC.

Points on this clone: Germline and junction disagree at one end, which may indicate a read error. V usage is TRBV29-1 and J usage is TRBJ1-1, with 8 bases matching TRBD1. The CDR3 totals 13 residues. The germline CDR1 and CDR2 sequences are SQVTM and ANQGSEA. The CDR3 DNA sequence: TGCAGCGTTGACCTGGACAGGGCCCTGTCTACCCTATTT. The encoded protein is CSVDLDRALSTLF.

This chain joins TRBV7-2 and TRBJ2-5, with 12 positions matching TRBD2. The V and J ends lost 5 bases and 3 bases, in that order; junction bases with no gene match: 1. The CDR3 length is 14 residues. CDR1 is SGHTA, CDR2 FQGNSA, per germline. The CDR3 DNA follows: TGTGCCAGCAGCCGACTAGCGGGGGAAGAGACCCAGTACTTC. Its translation is CASSRLAGEETQYF.

The sample holds a few counts of this clone. The rearrangement uses TRBV30 and TRBJ2-5; tentatively, D is TRBD2 (5 bases). This CDR3 has 13 amino acids. Germline CDR1 is GTSNPN and CDR2 is SVGIG (reference sequence). Trimming removed 5 bases at V and 0 bases at J, with 10 bases between. CDR3 loop: CAWEWGDQETQYF. The CDR3 nucleotides read TGTGCCTGGGAGTGGGGAGACCAAGAGACCCAGTACTTC.

The rearrangement joins TRBV28 to TRBJ2-5, with no clear D. The DNA matches TRBJ2-7 better at its end, which makes the J call doubtful. The CDR3 is 13 amino acids. CDR1 and CDR2 (germline): MDHEN, SYDVKM. The CDR3 protein is CASSLGSPYEQYF. Written as DNA, the CDR3 is TGTGCCAGCAGTTTGGGCAGCCCTTACGAGCAGTACTTC.

This clone turned up a few times. The chain uses TRBV19 and TRBJ2-1; possible D gene TRBD2, 5 bases. This CDR3 region has 13 residues. V lost 2 bases and J lost 9, with 11 bases in between. Germline CDR1 LNHDA, CDR2 SQIVND (reference sequence). The CDR3: CASSINLEAEQFF. The CDR3 coding sequence is TGTGCCAGTAGTATAAATTTGGAGGCTGAGCAGTTCTTC.

This clone was detected a few times. The chain has TRBV7-2 and TRBJ1-6; D gene unclear. The V gene lost 3 bases and the J gene lost 7 bases, with 10 bases spanning the gap. In germline, CDR1 is SGHTA, CDR2 FQGNSA. The CDR3 is 14 amino acids. The DNA of the CDR3 is TGTGCCAGCAGCTTCCCCGAGCCCAATTCACCCCTCCACTTT. Its protein is CASSFPEPNSPLHF. The full variable domain, its missing parts supplied by reference TRBV7-2 and TRBJ1-6, is GAGVSQSPSNKVTEKGKDVELRCDPISGHTALYWYRQSLGQGLEFLIYFQGNSAPDKSGLPSDRFSAERTGGSVSTLTIQRTQQEDSAVYLCASSFPEPNSPLHFGNGTRLTVT.

The rearrangement links TRBV5-1 to TRBJ2-5; D is undetermined. V lost 2 bases to trimming and J lost 0 bases, with 2 bases between them. The CDR3 consists of 12 residues. CDR1 is SGHRS and CDR2 is YFSETQ in the germline V gene. CDR3 DNA sequence: TGCGCCAGCAGCTTCAACCAAGAGACCCAGTACTTC. It encodes CASSFNQETQYF.

The CDR3 sequence is CASSYAPMETQYF. The CDR3 nucleotides read TGTGCCAGCAGTTACGCCCCTATGGAGACCCAGTACTTC. This chain uses TRBV6-5 with TRBJ2-5; D is ambiguous. Germline assignment: CDR1 MNHEY and CDR2 SVGAGI. The V gene lost 2 bases and the J gene lost 5 bases, with 9 bases spanning the gap. The CDR3 is made up of 13 amino acids.

This clone appeared many times. The chain uses TRBV29-1 and TRBJ1-5; TRBD1 is a possible D gene (6 bases). Germline loops: CDR1 SQVTM, CDR2 ANQGSEA. Trimming cost V 6 bases and J 8 bases, with 23 bases left between them. The CDR3 totals 15 residues. CDR3 bases: TGCAGCGTCTATTCGGGGGGCCCCTCTAATGAGCCCCAGCATTTT. It translates to CSVYSGGPSNEPQHF.

The chain carries TRBV7-2 and TRBJ1-5; D is possibly TRBD1 (6 bases). The V end was cut by 4 bases, the J end by 3 bases, with 7 bases between. The CDR3 extends over 13 amino acids. Germline CDR1 reads SGHTA; CDR2 reads FQGNSA. The CDR3 region has the DNA TGTGCCAGCAGCTCAGGGGACAATCAGCCCCAGCATTTT. Amino acids: CASSSGDNQPQHF.

This clone was observed at least ten times. V gene TRBV7-2 combines with J gene TRBJ1-1; maybe TRBD1 (5 bases). This CDR3 contains 14 residues. Germline-derived CDR1 and CDR2 are SGHTA and FQGNSA. The V end lost 6 bases, the J end lost 3 bases, and 14 bases lay between the germline ends. CDR3 in amino acids: CASSPQGGDTEAFF. CDR3 nucleotide sequence: TGTGCCAGCAGTCCGCAGGGAGGGGACACTGAAGCTTTCTTT.

The CDR3 loop is CASSLSDGNPGNTIYF. CDR3 DNA sequence: TGTGCCAGCAGTTTATCCGACGGGAACCCTGGAAACACCATATATTTT. This sequence joins TRBV28 and TRBJ1-3; D not certain. Trimming took off 1 base at V and 2 bases at J, with 12 bases between the two ends. Germline V gives CDR1 MDHEN, CDR2 SYDVKM. The CDR3 sequence is 16 residues long. Full variable domain (remainder filled in from reference TRBV28 and TRBJ1-3): DVKVTQSSRYLVKRTGEKVFLECVQDMDHENMFWYRQDPGLGLRLIYFSYDVKMKEKGDIPEGYSVSREKKERFSLILESASTNQTSMYLCASSLSDGNPGNTIYFGEGSWLTVV.

This clone was recorded a few times. J is TRBJ2-7 and V is TRBV28; 10 nucleotides line up with TRBD1. The CDR3 is 16 amino acids. J was trimmed by 4 bases and V by 5 bases; bases with no gene match: 11. Germline CDR1 and CDR2: MDHEN and SYDVKM. The CDR3 protein is CASSPKRTGGRYEQYF. The CDR3 DNA is TGTGCCAGCAGTCCGAAAAGGACAGGGGGTAGGTACGAGCAGTACTTC.

This clone has only a few counts. The chain uses TRBV7-2 and TRBJ1-3, with TRBD1 identical over 7 bases. The CDR3 runs 15 residues. Trimming at V came to 3 bases and at J to 2 bases, leaving 4 bases not matched to a gene. Germline CDR1 SGHTA, CDR2 FQGNSA. The CDR3 DNA reads TGTGCCAGCAGCTTGGACAGGCCTACTGGAAACACCATATATTTT. It is translated as CASSLDRPTGNTIYF. The full variable domain, completed using reference TRBV7-2 and TRBJ1-3, is GAGVSQSPSNKVTEKGKDVELRCDPISGHTALYWYRQSLGQGLEFLIYFQGNSAPDKSGLPSDRFSAERTGGSVSTLTIQRTQQEDSAVYLCASSLDRPTGNTIYFGEGSWLTVV.

This clone was seen only a few times. The chain is built from TRBV6-1 and TRBJ2-1; a weak D match, TRBD1 (5 bases). Trimming removed 6 bases at V and 6 bases at J, with 12 bases between. Per germline, CDR1 MNHNS and CDR2 SASEGT. This CDR3 is built from 13 residues. CDR3 nucleotides: TGTGCCAGCAGCGGGTACAGGCTCAATGAGCAGTTCTTC. This sequence encodes CASSGYRLNEQFF.

The rearrangement joins TRBV5-1 to TRBJ2-5, with 8 positions matching TRBD1. CDR1 and CDR2 from the germline V gene are SGHRS and YFSETQ. This CDR3 spans 15 amino acids. The junction had 9 bases not matched to a gene; V was cut back by 4 bases and J by 4 bases. The CDR3 sequence is CASSGGGTGGETQYF. CDR3 DNA sequence: TGCGCCAGCAGCGGGGGTGGGACAGGAGGAGAGACCCAGTACTTC.